This TCR beta chain comes out of a study of blood T cell repertoires in COVID-19. Across the study: Spain, Italy and the United States supplied samples that represented acute and convalescent COVID-19. PBMCs, B-cell-depleted T cells, or T cells provided the cDNA or gDNA that made up the material.

Original methodology: The authors estimated nucleated cell counts from reference gene primer amplification. Sequencing used immunoSEQ multiplex PCR; TCRdb keeps in-frame clones, though not all of them. V, J and clone size derive from that table, while D and trimming were established from the DNA sequence. The table shows some 76,000 clones, with more than 85% occurring only once. The TCR sequence derives from a man aged 60 to 69 with acute or convalescent COVID-19. Sequencing used peripheral blood.

The CDR3 protein is CASSPFLPPYEQYF. CDR3 sequence (DNA): TGTGCCAGCAGCCCCTTTCTCCCTCCCTACGAGCAGTACTTC. V and J are TRBV14 and TRBJ2-7; D not certain. The germline V gene has CDR1 SGHDN and CDR2 FVKESK. V was clipped by 4 bases and J by 2 bases, with 12 bases between them. This CDR3 is built from 14 residues.